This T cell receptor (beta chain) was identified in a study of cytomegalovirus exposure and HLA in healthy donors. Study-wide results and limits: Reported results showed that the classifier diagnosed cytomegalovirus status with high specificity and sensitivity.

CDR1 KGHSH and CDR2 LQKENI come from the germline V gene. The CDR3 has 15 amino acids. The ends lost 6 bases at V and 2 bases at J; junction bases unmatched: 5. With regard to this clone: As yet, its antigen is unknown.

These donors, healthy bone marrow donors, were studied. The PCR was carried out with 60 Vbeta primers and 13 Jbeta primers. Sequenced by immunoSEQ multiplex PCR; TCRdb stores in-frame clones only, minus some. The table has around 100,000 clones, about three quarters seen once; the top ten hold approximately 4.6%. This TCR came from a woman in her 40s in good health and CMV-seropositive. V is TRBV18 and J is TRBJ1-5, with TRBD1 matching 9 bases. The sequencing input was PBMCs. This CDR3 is CASSSTGGGNQPQHF. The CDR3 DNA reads TGTGCCAGCTCCAGTACAGGGGGCGGCAATCAGCCCCAGCATTTT.